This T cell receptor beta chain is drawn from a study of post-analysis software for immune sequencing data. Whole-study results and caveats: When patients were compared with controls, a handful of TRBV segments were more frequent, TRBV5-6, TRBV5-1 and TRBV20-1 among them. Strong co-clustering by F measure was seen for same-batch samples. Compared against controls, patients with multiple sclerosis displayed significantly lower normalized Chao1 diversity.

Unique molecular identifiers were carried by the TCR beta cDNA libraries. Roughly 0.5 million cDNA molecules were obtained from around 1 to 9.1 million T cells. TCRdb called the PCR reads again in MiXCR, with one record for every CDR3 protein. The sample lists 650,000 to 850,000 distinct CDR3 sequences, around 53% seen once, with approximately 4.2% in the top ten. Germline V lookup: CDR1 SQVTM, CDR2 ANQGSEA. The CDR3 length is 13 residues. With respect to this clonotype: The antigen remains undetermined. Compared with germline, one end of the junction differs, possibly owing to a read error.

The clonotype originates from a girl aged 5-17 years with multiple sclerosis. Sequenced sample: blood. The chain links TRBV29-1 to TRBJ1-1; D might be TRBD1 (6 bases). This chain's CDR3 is CSVTGTQNAEAFF. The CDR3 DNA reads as TGCAGCGTCACCGGGACACAGAACGCTGAAGCTTTCTTT.